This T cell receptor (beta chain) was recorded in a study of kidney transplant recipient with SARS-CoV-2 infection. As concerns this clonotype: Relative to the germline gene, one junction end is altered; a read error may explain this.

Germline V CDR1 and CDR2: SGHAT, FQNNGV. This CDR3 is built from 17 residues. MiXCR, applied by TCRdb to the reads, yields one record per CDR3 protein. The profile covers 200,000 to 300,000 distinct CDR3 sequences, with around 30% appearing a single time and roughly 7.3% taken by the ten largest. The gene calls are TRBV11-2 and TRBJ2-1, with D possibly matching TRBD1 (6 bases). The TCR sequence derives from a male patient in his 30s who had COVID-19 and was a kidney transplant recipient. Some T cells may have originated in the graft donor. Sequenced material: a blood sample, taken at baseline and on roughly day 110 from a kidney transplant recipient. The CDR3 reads CASSLDTGSLSYNGQFF. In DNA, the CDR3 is TGTGCCAGCAGCTTAGATACAGGGTCCTTATCCTACAATGGGCAGTTCTTC.